These 11 T cell receptor beta chains originate from one sample sequenced in a study of blood T cell repertoires in COVID-19 (dated by TCRdb to about 2020). The library relied on the immunoSEQ multiplex PCR assay. TCRdb mirrors the immuneACCESS table, restricted to in-frame sequences. Some clones are absent from its copies; in checked studies, under half trace to an unresolved V gene, and the reason for the others is unknown. For this sample the table gives 100,000 to 150,000 clones, of which around 86% were detected only once. Jointly, the top ten make up approximately 8.7% of the sample. Material for sequencing was peripheral blood. The origin of the receptors is a man between 40 and 49 years old with active or convalescent COVID-19.

The chain links TRBV5-6 to TRBJ1-2, with D unresolved. The CDR3 is 12 amino acids. Per the germline V gene, CDR1 is SGHDT and CDR2 is YYEEEE. V lost 0 bases, J lost 3 bases, and 3 bases lay in between. The CDR3 loop reads CASSLADYGYTF. Here the CDR3 DNA reads TGTGCCAGCAGCTTGGCGGACTATGGCTACACCTTC.

The chain carries TRBV7-2 and TRBJ2-1; no clear D gene. This CDR3 comprises 12 residues. Germline V lookup: CDR1 SGHTA, CDR2 FQGNSA. V lost 4 bases and J 10 bases, leaving 11 bases between the germline ends. The chain's CDR3 is CASSSDKPEQFF. CDR3 coding DNA: TGTGCCAGCAGCTCAGACAAACCGGAGCAGTTCTTC.

This clone was observed once. CDR3 protein: CASSQDPKYEQYF. The CDR3 DNA reads TGCGCCAGCAGCCAAGATCCAAAATACGAGCAGTACTTC. This sequence joins TRBV4-3 and TRBJ2-7; D is unresolved. The CDR3 covers 13 residues. Germline-derived CDR1 and CDR2 are LGHNA and YSLEER. V was pared by 0 bases and J by 4 bases, with 7 bases between.

J is TRBJ2-3 and V is TRBV9; D is perhaps TRBD2 (6 bases). Trimming took off 0 bases at V and 5 bases at J, with 16 bases between the two ends. The CDR3 contains 16 residues. Germline-derived CDR1 and CDR2 are SGDLS and YYNGEE. CDR3 nucleotide sequence: TGTGCCAGCAGCGTAGTCGTGGGGGGAGCGGGAGATACGCAGTATTTT. It encodes CASSVVVGGAGDTQYF.

The rearrangement links TRBV12-5 to TRBJ1-5; TRBD1 might be the D (5 bases). CDR1 and CDR2 (germline): LGHNT, FRNRAP. This CDR3 has 13 residues. V was cut by 8 bases and J by 7 bases, with 15 bases left in between. CDR3 sequence reads: CASTLQGGQPQHF. The CDR3 DNA sequence: TGTGCTAGTACCCTGCAGGGAGGACAGCCCCAGCATTTT. Supplemented by reference TRBV12-5 and TRBJ1-5, the full variable domain reads DARVTQTPRHKVTEMGQEVTMRCQPILGHNTVFWYRQTMMQGLELLAYFRNRAPLDDSGMPKDRFSAEMPDATLATLKIQPSEPRDSAVYFCASTLQGGQPQHFGDGTRLSIL.

V and J are TRBV7-2 and TRBJ2-1, with D tentatively TRBD1 (6 bases). Between the trimmed V and J ends, which lost 5 bases and 5 bases, there was a span of 13 bases. This CDR3 spans 14 amino acids. The germline CDR1 and CDR2 sequences are SGHTA and FQGNSA. The CDR3 reads CASSPGASNNEQFF. The CDR3 DNA reads TGTGCCAGCAGCCCAGGGGCTTCAAACAATGAGCAGTTCTTC.

V usage is TRBV13 and J usage is TRBJ1-5; no firm D call. V shed 3 bases and J shed 7 bases, with 7 bases lying between them. There are 12 residues in the CDR3. Germline-derived CDR1 and CDR2 are PRHDT and FYEKMQ (reference sequence). CDR3 sequence (DNA): TGTGCCAGCAGCTTTTCGGGACAGCCCCAGCATTTT. It specifies CASSFSGQPQHF.

The chain uses TRBV10-2 and TRBJ2-3, with 12 positions matching TRBD2. Germline V gene lookup returns CDR1 WSHSY and CDR2 SAAADI. This CDR3 is 14 amino acids long. With V trimmed by 7 bases and J by 2 bases, 1 base remained unmatched. CDR3 sequence (DNA): TGCGCCAGCACTAGCGGGGGGGCCACAGATACGCAGTATTTT. It yields the protein CASTSGGATDTQYF.

The chain recombines TRBV14 with TRBJ2-7; the D gene is possibly TRBD2 (6 bases). Trimming took 4 bases from V and 1 from J, leaving 11 bases between them. The CDR3 loop spans 14 amino acids. Germline CDR1 reads SGHDN; CDR2 reads FVKESK. CDR3 residues: CASSLLASSYEQYF. CDR3 bases: TGTGCCAGCAGCCTGCTAGCGTCTTCCTACGAGCAGTACTTC.

CDR3 protein: CASSLGQGVDPPQHF. CDR3 coding DNA: TGTGCCAGCAGCCTGGGACAGGGGGTGGATCCGCCCCAGCATTTT. The rearrangement uses TRBV7-6 and TRBJ1-5; 11 bases line up with TRBD1. The CDR3 has 15 residues. The V gene's germline CDR1 is SGHVS and CDR2 FNYEAQ. V was clipped by 5 bases and J by 9 bases; unmatched bases: 9.

Comments on this clone: This specimen includes other DNA sequences encoding the same CDR3. The J gene is TRBJ2-2, the V gene TRBV19; TRBD1 might be the D (6 bases). The germline V gene encodes CDR1 LNHDA and CDR2 SQIVND (reference sequence). This CDR3 is 15 amino acids long. The V end was cut by 1 base, the J end by 0 bases, with 6 bases between. CDR3 residues: CASSIGTANTGELFF. The CDR3 region has the DNA TGTGCCAGTAGTATAGGGACAGCGAACACCGGGGAGCTGTTTTTT.